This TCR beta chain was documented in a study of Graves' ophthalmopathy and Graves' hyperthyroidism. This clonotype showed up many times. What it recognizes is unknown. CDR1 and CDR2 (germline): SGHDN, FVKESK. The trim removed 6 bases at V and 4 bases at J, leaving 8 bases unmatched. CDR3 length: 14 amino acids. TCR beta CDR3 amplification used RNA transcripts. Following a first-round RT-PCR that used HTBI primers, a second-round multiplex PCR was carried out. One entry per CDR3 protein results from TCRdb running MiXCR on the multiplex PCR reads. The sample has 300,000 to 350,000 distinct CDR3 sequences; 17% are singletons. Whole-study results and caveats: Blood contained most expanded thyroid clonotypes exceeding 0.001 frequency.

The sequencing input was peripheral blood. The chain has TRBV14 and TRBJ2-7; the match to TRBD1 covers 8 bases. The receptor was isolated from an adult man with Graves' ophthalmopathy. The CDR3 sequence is CASRETGAGYEQYF. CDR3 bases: TGTGCCAGCAGGGAGACAGGGGCGGGTTACGAGCAGTACTTC.